What follows describes a single TCR beta chain. The germline V and J ends were trimmed by 4 bases and 4 bases, with 16 bases remaining between them. Germline V gene lookup returns CDR1 LGHNA and CDR2 YSLEER. The CDR3 has 15 residues. The method was immunoSEQ multiplex PCR; TCRdb's version includes in-frame clones alone and lacks a portion of them. The sample yields about 660,000 clones, 80% to 90% seen once. The data were obtained in a study of shared T cell receptors in the human thymus. This same sample was also taken into another study, of human thymus T cells.

The rearrangement joins TRBV4-3 to TRBJ2-5; TRBD2 might be the D (5 bases). Material for sequencing was thymocytes. The source is a boy in the first two years of life with a congenital heart defect. As DNA, the CDR3 is TGCGCCAGCAGCCCCCAAAGGGCGGGCAGAGAGACCCAGTACTTC. This encodes CASSPQRAGRETQYF.